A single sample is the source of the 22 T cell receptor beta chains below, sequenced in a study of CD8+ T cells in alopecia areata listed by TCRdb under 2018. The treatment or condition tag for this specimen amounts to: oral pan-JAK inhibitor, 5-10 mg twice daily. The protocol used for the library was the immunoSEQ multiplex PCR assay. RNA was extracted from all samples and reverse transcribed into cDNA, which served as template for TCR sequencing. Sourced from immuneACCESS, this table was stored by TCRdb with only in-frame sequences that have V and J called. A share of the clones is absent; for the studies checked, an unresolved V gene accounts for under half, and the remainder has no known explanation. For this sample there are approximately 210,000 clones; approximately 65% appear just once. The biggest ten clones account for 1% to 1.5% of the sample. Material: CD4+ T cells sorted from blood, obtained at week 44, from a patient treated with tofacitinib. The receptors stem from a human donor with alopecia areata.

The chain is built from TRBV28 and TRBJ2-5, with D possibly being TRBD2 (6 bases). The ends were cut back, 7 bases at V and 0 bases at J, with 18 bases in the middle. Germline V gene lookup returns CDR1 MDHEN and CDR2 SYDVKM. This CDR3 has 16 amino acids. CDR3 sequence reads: CASKSGRGLYQETQYF. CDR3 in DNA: TGTGCCAGCAAATCTGGGCGGGGTCTGTACCAAGAGACCCAGTACTTC. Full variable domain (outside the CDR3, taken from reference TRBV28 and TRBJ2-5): DVKVTQSSRYLVKRTGEKVFLECVQDMDHENMFWYRQDPGLGLRLIYFSYDVKMKEKGDIPEGYSVSREKKERFSLILESASTNQTSMYLCASKSGRGLYQETQYFGPGTRLLVL.

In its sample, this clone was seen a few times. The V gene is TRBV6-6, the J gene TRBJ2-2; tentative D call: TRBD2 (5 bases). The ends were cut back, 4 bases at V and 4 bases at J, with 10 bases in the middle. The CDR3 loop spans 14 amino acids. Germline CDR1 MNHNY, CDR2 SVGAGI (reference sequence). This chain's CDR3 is CASSSDLFTGELFF. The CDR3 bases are TGTGCCAGCAGTTCGGACTTATTCACCGGGGAGCTGTTTTTT.

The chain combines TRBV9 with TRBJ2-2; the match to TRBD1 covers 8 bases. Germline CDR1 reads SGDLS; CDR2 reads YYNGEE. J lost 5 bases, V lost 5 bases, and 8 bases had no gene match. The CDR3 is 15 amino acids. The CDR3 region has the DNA TGTGCCAGCAGTACAAGCCGGGACAGGACCGGGGAGCTGTTTTTT. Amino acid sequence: CASSTSRDRTGELFF.

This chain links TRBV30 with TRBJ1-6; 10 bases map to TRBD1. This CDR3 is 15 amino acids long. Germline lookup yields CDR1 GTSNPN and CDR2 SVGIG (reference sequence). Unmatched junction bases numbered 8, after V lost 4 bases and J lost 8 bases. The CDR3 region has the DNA TGTGCCTGGAACCTACCGGGACAGGGGTATTCACCCCTCCACTTT. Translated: CAWNLPGQGYSPLHF.

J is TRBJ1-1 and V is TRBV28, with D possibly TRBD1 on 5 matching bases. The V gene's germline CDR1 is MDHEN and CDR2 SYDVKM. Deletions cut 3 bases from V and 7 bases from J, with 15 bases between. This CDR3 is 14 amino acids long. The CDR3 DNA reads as TGTGCCAGCAGTTTTATTCCACAGGAGGATGAAGCTTTCTTT. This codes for CASSFIPQEDEAFF.

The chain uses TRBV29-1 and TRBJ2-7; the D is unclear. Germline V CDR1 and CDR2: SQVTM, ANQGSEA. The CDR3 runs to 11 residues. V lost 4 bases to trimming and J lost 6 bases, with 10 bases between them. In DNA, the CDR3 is TGCAGCGTTGGAAATGGTGTCGAGCAGTACTTC. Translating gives CSVGNGVEQYF.

CDR3 amino acids: CASSQAIVREAFF. CDR3 in DNA: TGTGCCAGCAGCCAGGCTATCGTTCGGGAAGCTTTCTTT. The chain has TRBV5-6 and TRBJ1-1; D ambiguous. This CDR3 contains 13 residues. Trimming cost V 4 bases and J 8 bases, with 15 bases left between them. The V gene's germline CDR1 is SGHDT and CDR2 YYEEEE.

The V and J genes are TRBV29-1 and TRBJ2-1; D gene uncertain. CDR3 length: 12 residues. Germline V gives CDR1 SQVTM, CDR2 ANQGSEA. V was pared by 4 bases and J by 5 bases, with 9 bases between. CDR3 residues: CSVVIIDNEQFF. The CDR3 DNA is TGCAGCGTTGTTATAATCGACAATGAGCAGTTCTTC.

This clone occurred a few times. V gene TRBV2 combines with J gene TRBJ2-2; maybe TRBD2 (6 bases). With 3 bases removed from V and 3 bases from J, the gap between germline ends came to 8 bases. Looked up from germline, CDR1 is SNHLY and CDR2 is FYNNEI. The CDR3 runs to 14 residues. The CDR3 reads CASSDPGDTGELFF. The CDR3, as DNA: TGTGCCAGCAGTGATCCGGGGGACACCGGGGAGCTGTTTTTT.

This chain's CDR3 is CSVKLAGEMGEQYF. DNA for the CDR3: TGCAGCGTTAAATTAGCGGGGGAAATGGGGGAGCAGTACTTC. The rearrangement joins TRBV29-1 to TRBJ2-7; 9 nucleotides line up with TRBD2. Per germline, CDR1 SQVTM and CDR2 ANQGSEA. The V segment lost 5 bases and the J segment 7 bases; nucleotides outside the gene matches: 12. The CDR3 runs to 14 residues.

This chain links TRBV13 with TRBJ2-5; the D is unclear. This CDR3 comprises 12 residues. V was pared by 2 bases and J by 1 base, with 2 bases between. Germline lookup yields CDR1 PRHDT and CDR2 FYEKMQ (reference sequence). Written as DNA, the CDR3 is TGTGCCAGCAGCTTAAGCCAAGAGACCCAGTACTTC. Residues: CASSLSQETQYF.

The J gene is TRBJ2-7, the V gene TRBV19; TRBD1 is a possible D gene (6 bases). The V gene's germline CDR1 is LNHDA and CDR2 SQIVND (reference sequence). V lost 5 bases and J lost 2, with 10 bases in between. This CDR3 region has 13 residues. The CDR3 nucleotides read TGTGCCAGTAGTCCGGGGACAACCTACGAGCAGTACTTC. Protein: CASSPGTTYEQYF.

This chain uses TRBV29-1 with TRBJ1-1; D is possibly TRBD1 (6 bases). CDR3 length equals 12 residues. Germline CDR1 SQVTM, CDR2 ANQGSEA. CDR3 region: CSVTTGNTEAFF. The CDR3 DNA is TGCAGTGTGACGACAGGGAACACTGAAGCTTTCTTT.

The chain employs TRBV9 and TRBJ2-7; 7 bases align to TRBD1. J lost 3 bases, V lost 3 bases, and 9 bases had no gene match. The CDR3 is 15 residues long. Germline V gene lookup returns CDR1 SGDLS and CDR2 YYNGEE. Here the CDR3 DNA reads TGTGCCAGCAGCGCCCTCCGGGACAGCCACTACGAGCAGTACTTC. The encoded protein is CASSALRDSHYEQYF.

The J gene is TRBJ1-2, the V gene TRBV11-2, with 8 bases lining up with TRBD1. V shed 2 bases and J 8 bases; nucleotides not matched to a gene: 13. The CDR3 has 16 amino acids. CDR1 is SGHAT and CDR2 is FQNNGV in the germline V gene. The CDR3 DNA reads TGTGCCAGCAGCTTAAGTTGGACAGGGATTCTTAAGGGCTACACCTTC. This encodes CASSLSWTGILKGYTF.

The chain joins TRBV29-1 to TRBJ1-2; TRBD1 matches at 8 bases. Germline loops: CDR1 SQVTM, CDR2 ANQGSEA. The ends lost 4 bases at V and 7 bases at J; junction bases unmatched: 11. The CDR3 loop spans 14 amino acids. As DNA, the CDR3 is TGCAGCGTTGTATTGAGGACAGGGCGTACTGGCTACACCTTC. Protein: CSVVLRTGRTGYTF.

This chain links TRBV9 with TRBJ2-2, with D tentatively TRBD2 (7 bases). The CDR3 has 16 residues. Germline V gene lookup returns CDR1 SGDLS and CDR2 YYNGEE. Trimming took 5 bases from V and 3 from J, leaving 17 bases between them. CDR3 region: CASSPLAGAYTGELFF. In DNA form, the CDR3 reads TGTGCCAGCAGTCCCTTGGCGGGGGCATACACCGGGGAGCTGTTTTTT.

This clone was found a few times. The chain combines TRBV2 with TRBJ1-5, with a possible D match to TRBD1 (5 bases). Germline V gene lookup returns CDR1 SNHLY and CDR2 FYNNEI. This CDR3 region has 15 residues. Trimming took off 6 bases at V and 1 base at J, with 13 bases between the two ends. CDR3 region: CASSEGLTSNQPQHF. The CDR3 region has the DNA TGTGCCAGCAGCGAGGGACTAACGAGCAATCAGCCCCAGCATTTT.

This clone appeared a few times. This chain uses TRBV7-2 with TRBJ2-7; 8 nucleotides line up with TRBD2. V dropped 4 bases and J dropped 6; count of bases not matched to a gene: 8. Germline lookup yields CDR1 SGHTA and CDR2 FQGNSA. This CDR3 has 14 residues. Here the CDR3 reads CASSSGTRTGEQYF. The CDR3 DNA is TGTGCCAGCAGCTCGGGGACTAGAACGGGCGAGCAGTACTTC.

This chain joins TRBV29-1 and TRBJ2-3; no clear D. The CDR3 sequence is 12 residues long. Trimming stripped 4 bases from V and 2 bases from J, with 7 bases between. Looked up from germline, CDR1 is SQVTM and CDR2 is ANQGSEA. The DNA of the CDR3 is TGCAGCGTTGCAACAGACACAGATACGCAGTATTTT. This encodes CSVATDTDTQYF.

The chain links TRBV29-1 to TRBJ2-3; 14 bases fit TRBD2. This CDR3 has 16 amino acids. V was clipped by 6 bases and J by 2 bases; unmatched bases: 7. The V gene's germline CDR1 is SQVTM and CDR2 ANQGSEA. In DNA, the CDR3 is TGCAGCGTCGCCGGGACTAGCGGGGGAACCACAGATACGCAGTATTTT. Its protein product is CSVAGTSGGTTDTQYF.

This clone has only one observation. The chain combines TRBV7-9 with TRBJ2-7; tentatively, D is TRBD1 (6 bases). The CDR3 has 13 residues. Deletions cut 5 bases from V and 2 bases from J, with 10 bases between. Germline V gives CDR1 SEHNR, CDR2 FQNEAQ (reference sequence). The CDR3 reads CASSQTGTYEQYF. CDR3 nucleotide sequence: TGTGCCAGCAGCCAAACAGGGACCTACGAGCAGTACTTC.